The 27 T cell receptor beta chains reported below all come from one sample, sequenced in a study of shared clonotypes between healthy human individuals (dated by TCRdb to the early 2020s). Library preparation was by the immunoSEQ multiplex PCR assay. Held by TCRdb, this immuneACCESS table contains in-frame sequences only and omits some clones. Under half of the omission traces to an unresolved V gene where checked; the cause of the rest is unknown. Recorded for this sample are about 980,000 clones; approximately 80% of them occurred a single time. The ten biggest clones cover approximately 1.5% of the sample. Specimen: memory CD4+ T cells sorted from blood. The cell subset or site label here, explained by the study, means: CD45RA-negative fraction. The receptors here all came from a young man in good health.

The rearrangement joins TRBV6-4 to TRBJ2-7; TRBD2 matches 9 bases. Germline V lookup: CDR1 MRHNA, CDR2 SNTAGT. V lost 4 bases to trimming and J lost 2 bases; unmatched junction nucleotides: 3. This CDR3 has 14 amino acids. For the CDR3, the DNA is TGTGCCAGCAGTGGAATAGCGGGAGCCTACGAGCAGTACTTC. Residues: CASSGIAGAYEQYF.

This CDR3 is CASSSTGVGIQYF. CDR3 DNA sequence: TGTGCCAGCAGCTCGACGGGGGTCGGCATTCAGTACTTC. The chain recombines TRBV5-6 with TRBJ2-4; D might be TRBD2 (6 bases). Trimming pared 3 bases from V and 9 bases from J, leaving 13 bases between. This CDR3 spans 13 amino acids. Germline loops: CDR1 SGHDT, CDR2 YYEEEE.

The CDR3 region has the DNA TGTGCCAGCTCACCGGGACAGGGATTCACCGGGGAGCTGTTTTTT. Its protein is CASSPGQGFTGELFF. This chain uses TRBV18 with TRBJ2-2; 9 bases match TRBD1. Germline CDR1 KGHSH, CDR2 LQKENI. The CDR3 length is 15 residues. V trimming: 3 bases; J trimming: 4 bases; junction bases outside the gene matches: 3.

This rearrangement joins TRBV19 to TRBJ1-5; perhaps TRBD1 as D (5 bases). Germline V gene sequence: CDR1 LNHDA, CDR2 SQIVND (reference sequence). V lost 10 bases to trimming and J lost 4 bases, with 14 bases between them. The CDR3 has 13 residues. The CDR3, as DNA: TGTGCCACCCGAGGGGCAATGAATCAGCCCCAGCATTTT. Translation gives CATRGAMNQPQHF.

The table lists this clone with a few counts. CDR3 in amino acids: CASSLGHGDTQYF. CDR3 nucleotides: TGTGCCAGCAGTTTAGGCCATGGAGATACGCAGTATTTT. The rearrangement uses TRBV27 and TRBJ2-3; the D is unclear. Between the trimmed V and J ends, which lost 2 bases and 5 bases, there was a span of 8 bases. The length of the CDR3 is 13 residues. Germline-derived CDR1 and CDR2 are MNHEY and SMNVEV (reference sequence).

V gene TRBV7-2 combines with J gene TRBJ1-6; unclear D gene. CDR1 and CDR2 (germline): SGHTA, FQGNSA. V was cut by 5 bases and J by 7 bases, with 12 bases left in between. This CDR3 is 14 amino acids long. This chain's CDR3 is CASSPETPNSPLHF. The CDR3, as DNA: TGTGCCAGCAGCCCCGAGACGCCGAATTCACCCCTCCACTTT.

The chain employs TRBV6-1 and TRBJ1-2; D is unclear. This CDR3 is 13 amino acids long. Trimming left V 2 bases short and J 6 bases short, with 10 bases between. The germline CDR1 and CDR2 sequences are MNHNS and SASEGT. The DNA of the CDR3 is TGTGCCAGCAGTGAAAATCGGGTCCATGGCTACACCTTC. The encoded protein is CASSENRVHGYTF.

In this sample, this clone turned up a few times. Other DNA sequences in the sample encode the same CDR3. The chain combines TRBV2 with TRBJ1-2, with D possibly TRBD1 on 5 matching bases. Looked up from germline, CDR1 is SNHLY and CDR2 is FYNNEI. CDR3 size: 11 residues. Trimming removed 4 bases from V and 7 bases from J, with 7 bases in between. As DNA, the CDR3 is TGTGCCAGCAGTGTGAGGGGTGGCTACACCTTC. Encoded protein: CASSVRGGYTF.

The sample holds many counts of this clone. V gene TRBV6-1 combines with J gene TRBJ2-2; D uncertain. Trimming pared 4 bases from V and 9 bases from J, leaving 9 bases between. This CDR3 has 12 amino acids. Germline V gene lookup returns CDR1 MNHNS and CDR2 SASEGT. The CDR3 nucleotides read TGTGCCAGCAGTGGGAACAGCCGGGAGCTGTTTTTT. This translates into CASSGNSRELFF.

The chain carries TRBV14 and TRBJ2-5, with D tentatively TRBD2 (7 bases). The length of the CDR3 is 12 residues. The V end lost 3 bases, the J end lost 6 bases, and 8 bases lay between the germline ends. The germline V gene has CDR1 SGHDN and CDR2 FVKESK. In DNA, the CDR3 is TGTGCCAGCAGCCAGGGGGGGCAGACCCAGTACTTC. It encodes CASSQGGQTQYF. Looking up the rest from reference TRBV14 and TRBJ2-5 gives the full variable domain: EAGVTQFPSHSVIEKGQTVTLRCDPISGHDNLYWYRRVMGKEIKFLLHFVKESKQDESGMPNNRFLAERTGGTYSTLKVQPAELEDSGVYFCASSQGGQTQYFGPGTRLLVL.

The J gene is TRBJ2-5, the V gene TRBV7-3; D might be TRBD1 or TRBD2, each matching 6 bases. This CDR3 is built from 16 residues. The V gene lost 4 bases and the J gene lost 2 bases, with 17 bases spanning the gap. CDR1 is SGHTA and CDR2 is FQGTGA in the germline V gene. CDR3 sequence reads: CASSSAEGHPQETQYF. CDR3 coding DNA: TGTGCCAGCAGCTCCGCGGAGGGACACCCTCAAGAGACCCAGTACTTC.

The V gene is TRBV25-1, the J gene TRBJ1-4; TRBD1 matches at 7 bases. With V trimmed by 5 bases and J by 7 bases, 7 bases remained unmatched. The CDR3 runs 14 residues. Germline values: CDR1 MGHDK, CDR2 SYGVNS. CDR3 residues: CASSSGTALEKLFF. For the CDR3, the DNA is TGTGCCAGCAGTTCCGGGACAGCGCTTGAAAAACTGTTTTTT.

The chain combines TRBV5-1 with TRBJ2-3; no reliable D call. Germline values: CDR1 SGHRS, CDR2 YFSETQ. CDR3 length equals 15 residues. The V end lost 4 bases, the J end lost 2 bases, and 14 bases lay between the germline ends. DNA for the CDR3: TGCGCCAGCAGCCGATCGGGTTACGACACAGATACGCAGTATTTT. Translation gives CASSRSGYDTDTQYF. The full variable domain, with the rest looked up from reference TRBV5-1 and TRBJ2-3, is KAGVTQTPRYLIKTRGQQVTLSCSPISGHRSVSWYQQTPGQGLQFLFEYFSETQRNKGNFPGRFSGRQFSNSRSEMNVSTLELGDSALYLCASSRSGYDTDTQYFGPGTRLTVL.

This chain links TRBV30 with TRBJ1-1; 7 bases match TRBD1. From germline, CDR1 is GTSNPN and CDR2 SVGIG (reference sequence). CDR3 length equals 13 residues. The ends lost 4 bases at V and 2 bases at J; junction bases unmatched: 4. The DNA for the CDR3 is TGTGCCTGGACCCGGGACAGCAACACTGAAGCTTTCTTT. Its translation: CAWTRDSNTEAFF.

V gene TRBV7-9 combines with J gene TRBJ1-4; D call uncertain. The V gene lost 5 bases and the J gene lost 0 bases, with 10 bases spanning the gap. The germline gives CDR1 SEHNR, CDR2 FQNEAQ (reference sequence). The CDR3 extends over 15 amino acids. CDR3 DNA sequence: TGTGCCAGCAGCGGGCAGAGATCAACTAATGAAAAACTGTTTTTT. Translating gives CASSGQRSTNEKLFF.

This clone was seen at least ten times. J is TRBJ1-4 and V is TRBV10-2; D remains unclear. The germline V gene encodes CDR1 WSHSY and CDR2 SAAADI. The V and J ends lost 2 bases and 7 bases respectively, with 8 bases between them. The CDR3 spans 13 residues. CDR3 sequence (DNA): TGCGCCAGCAGTGAGGGAGGAGGTGAAAAACTGTTTTTT. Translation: CASSEGGGEKLFF.

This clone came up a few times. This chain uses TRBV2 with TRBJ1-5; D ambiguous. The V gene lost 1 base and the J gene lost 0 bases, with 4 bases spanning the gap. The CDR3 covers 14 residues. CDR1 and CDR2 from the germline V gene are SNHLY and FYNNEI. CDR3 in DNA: TGTGCCAGCAGTGAAGGGAATAGCAATCAGCCCCAGCATTTT. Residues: CASSEGNSNQPQHF.

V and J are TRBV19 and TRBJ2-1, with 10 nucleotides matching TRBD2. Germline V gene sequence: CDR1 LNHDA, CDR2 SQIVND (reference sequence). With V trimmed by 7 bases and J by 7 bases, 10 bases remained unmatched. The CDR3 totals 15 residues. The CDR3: CASTIAGGKSNEQFF. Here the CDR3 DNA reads TGTGCCAGTACCATAGCGGGGGGTAAGTCTAATGAGCAGTTCTTC. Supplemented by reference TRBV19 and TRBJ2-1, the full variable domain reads DGGITQSPKYLFRKEGQNVTLSCEQNLNHDAMYWYRQDPGQGLRLIYYSQIVNDFQKGDIAEGYSVSREKKESFPLTVTSAQKNPTAFYLCASTIAGGKSNEQFFGPGTRLTVL.

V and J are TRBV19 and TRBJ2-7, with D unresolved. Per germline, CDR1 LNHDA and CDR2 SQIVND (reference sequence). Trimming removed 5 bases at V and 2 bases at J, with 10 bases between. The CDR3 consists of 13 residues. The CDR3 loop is CASSVPGPYEQYF. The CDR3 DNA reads TGTGCCAGTAGTGTACCGGGTCCCTACGAGCAGTACTTC.

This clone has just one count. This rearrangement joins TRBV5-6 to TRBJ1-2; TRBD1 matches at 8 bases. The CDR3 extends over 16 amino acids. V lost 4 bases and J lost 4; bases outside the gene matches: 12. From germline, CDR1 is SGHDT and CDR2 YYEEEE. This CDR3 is CASSPGTGSTGYGYTF. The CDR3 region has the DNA TGTGCCAGCAGCCCCGGGACAGGTTCCACAGGCTATGGCTACACCTTC.

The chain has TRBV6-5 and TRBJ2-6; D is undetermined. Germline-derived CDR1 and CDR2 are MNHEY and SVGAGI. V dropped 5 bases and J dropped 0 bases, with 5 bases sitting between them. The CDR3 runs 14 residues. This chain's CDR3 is CASSDVSGANVLTF. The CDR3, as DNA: TGTGCCAGCAGTGACGTCTCTGGGGCCAACGTCCTGACTTTC.

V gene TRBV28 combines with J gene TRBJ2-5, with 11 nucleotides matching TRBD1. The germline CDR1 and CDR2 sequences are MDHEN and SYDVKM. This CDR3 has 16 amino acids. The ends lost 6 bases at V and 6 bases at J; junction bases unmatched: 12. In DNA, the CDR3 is TGTGCCAGCAGCGGGACAGGGGGAATACCGTCAAAGACCCAGTACTTC. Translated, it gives CASSGTGGIPSKTQYF.

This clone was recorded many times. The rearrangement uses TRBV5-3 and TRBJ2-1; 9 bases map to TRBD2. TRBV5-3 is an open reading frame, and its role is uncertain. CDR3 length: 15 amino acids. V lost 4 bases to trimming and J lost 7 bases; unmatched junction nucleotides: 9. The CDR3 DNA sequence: TGTGCCAGAAGCCGCGGGCGGGAGGGTTGGAATGAGCAGTTCTTC. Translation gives CARSRGREGWNEQFF.

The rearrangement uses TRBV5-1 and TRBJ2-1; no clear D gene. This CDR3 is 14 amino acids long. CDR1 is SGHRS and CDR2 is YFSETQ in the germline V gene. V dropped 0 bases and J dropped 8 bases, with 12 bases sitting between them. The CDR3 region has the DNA TGCGCCAGCAGCTTGGGTTCGGGTTCGGATGAGCAGTTCTTC. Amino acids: CASSLGSGSDEQFF.

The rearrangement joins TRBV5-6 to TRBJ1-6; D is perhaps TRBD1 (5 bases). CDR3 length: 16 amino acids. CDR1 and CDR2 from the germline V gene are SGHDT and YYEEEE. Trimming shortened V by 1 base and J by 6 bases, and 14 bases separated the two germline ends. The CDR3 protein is CASSLTGASFNSPLHF. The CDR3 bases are TGTGCCAGCAGCTTGACCGGGGCGAGTTTTAATTCACCCCTCCACTTT.

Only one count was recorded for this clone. In DNA, the CDR3 is TGTGCCACTCGGACAGGGGACGCCAAAAACATTCAGTACTTC. It is translated as CATRTGDAKNIQYF. This chain connects TRBV19 to TRBJ2-4; 9 nucleotides line up with TRBD1. V was clipped by 10 bases and J by 1 base; unmatched bases: 5. The germline gives CDR1 LNHDA, CDR2 SQIVND (reference sequence). This CDR3 comprises 14 residues.

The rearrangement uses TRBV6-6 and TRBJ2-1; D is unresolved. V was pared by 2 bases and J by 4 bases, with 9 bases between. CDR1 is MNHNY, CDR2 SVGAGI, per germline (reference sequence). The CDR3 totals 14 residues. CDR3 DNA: TGTGCCAGCAGTTACCACCCCAGGTACAATGAGCAGTTCTTC. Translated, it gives CASSYHPRYNEQFF.